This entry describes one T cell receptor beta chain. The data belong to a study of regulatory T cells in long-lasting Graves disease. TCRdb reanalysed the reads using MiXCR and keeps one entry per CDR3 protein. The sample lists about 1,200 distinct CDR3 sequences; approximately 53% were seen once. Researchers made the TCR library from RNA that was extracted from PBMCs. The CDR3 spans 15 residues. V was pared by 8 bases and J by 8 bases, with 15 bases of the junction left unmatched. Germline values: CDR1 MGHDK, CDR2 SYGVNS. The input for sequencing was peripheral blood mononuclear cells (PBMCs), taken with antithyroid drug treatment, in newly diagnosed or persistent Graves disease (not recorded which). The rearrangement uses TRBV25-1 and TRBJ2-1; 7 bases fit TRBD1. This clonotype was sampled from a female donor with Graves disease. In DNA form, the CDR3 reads TGTGCCAGCTCAACAGGGGATGGTCGGGTATATGAGCAGTTCTTC. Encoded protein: CASSTGDGRVYEQFF.